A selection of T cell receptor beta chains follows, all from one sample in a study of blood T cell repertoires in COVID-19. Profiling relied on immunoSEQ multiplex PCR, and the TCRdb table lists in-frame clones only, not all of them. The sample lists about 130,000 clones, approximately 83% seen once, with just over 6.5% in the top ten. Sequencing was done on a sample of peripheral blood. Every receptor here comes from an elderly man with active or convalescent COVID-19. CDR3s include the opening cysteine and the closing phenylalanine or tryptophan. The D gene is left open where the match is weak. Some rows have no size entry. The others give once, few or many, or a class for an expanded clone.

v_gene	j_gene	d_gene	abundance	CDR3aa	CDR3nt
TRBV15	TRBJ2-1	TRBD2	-	CATSRDYSGGPGREQFF	TGTGCCACCAGCAGAGATTATTCGGGAGGGCCGGGGCGTGAGCAGTTCTTC
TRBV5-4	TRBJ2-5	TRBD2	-	CASSPGGETQYF	TGTGCCAGCAGCCCGGGGGGAGAGACCCAGTACTTC
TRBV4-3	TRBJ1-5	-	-	CASSQAGGVGNQPQHF	TGCGCCAGCAGCCAGGCTGGCGGGGTTGGCAATCAGCCCCAGCATTTT
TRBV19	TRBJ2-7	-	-	CASSIGGQVTSYEQYF	TGTGCCAGTAGTATAGGGGGACAAGTGACCTCCTACGAGCAGTACTTC
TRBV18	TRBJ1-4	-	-	CASSPEGNAEKLFF	TGTGCCAGCTCACCCGAGGGAAACGCCGAAAAACTGTTTTTT
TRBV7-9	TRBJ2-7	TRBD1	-	CASSLGAGTVNGEQYF	TGTGCCAGCAGCTTAGGGGCCGGGACAGTGAATGGCGAGCAGTACTTC
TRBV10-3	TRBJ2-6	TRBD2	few	CAISARGGLASGANVLTF	TGTGCCATCAGTGCCCGTGGAGGACTAGCTTCTGGGGCCAACGTCCTGACTTTC
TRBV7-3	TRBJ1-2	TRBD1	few	CASSLSDGFGTVF	TGTGCCAGCAGCTTAAGTGATGGCTTTGGGACAGTTTTC
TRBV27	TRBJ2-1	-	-	CASSLSGQGLYNEQFF	TGTGCCAGCAGTTTATCAGGTCAGGGGCTCTACAATGAGCAGTTCTTC
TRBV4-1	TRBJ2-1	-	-	CASSQDRVRLDYNEQFF	TGCGCCAGCAGCCAAGATCGGGTGCGACTAGATTACAATGAGCAGTTCTTC
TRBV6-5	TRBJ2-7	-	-	CASSRDRASYEQYF	TGTGCCAGCAGCCGAGACAGAGCTTCCTACGAGCAGTACTTC
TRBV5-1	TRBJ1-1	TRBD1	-	CASSPGTGGTEAFF	TGCGCCAGCAGCCCCGGGACAGGGGGCACTGAAGCTTTCTTT
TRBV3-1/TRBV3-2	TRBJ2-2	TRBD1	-	CASSPRTGRILGTGELFF	TGTGCCAGCAGCCCCCGGACAGGGAGGATACTGGGCACCGGGGAGCTGTTTTTT
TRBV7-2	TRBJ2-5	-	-	CASSLEGVTQYF	TGTGCCAGCAGCTTAGAGGGGGTGACCCAGTACTTC
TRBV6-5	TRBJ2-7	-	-	CASSYSTDTGYEQYF	TGTGCCAGCAGTTACTCGACGGATACGGGGTACGAGCAGTACTTC
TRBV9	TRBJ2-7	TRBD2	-	CASSIAGSYEQYF	TGTGCCAGCAGTATAGCGGGATCCTACGAGCAGTACTTC
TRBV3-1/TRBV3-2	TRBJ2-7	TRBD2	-	CASSQALAVAYEQYF	TGTGCCAGCAGCCAAGCTCTAGCGGTAGCCTACGAGCAGTACTTC
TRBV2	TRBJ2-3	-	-	CASSPLAVYTDTQYF	TGTGCCAGCAGTCCTTTAGCGGTATACACAGATACGCAGTATTTT
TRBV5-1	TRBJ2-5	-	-	CASSLTREETQYF	TGCGCCAGCAGCTTGACCCGGGAAGAGACCCAGTACTTC
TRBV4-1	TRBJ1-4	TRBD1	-	CASSQDPQGAGEKLFF	TGCGCCAGCAGCCAAGATCCCCAGGGGGCTGGGGAAAAACTGTTTTTT
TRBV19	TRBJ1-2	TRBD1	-	CASSIRTGTGGLGYGYTF	TGTGCCAGTAGTATTAGGACCGGGACAGGGGGATTGGGCTATGGCTACACCTTC
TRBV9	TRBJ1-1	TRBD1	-	CASSGGTGGNTEAFF	TGTGCCAGCAGCGGCGGGACAGGGGGGAACACTGAAGCTTTCTTT
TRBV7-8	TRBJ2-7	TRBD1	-	CASSLVQGAYEQYF	TGTGCCAGCAGCTTAGTACAGGGGGCCTACGAGCAGTACTTC
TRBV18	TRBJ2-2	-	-	CASSPKEMELFF	TGTGCCAGCTCCCCTAAGGAGATGGAGCTGTTTTTT
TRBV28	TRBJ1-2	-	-	CARSGGGRGYGGYTF	TGTGCCCGCAGTGGGGGGGGGAGAGGATATGGAGGCTACACCTTC
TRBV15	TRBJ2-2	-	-	CATSRDLRGYTGELFF	TGTGCCACCAGCAGAGATTTACGGGGGTACACCGGGGAGCTGTTTTTT
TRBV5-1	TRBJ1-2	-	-	CASSLEPPDGYTF	TGCGCCAGCAGCTTGGAACCCCCAGATGGCTACACCTTC